The source of this T cell receptor beta chain is a study of Ad26.COV2.S vaccination and SARS-CoV-2 variants. Study details: Ad26.COV2.S, an intramuscular injection, was given once or twice 56 days apart. Study results and caveats: Vaccine recipients showed a spike-specific TCR breadth that was higher than in placebo recipients. Measures of TCR breadth and depth may have fallen short of total T cell responses.

As for this clone: Its antigen is unknown.

Described treatment: roughly 19 received Ad26.COV2.S at low or high dose, single or two shots; about 5 received placebo; per-sample allocation not given. Day 63 following the first vaccine or placebo injection was when the samples were taken. CDR3 length: 16 amino acids. The germline V gene encodes CDR1 SGHVS and CDR2 FQNEAQ. Losses at the gene ends were 5 bases for V and 3 bases for J; bases not matched to a gene: 13. Only in-frame clones appear in the TCRdb table, and some are missing; sequencing was by immunoSEQ multiplex PCR. The top ten hold 3.5% to 4% of the sample, which has a few hundred thousand clones, more than 75% seen once.

The J gene is TRBJ2-7, the V gene TRBV7-8; 7 bases fit TRBD1. The sequence derives from a person aged 18 to 65 who received the Ad26.COV2.S COVID-19 vaccine or a placebo. This sample comprised peripheral blood, obtained in a trial of Ad26.COV2.S vaccine versus placebo. The CDR3 nucleotides read TGTGCCAGCAGCCCACGACAGGGAAGAATGTACTACGAGCAGTACTTC. Its protein product is CASSPRQGRMYYEQYF.